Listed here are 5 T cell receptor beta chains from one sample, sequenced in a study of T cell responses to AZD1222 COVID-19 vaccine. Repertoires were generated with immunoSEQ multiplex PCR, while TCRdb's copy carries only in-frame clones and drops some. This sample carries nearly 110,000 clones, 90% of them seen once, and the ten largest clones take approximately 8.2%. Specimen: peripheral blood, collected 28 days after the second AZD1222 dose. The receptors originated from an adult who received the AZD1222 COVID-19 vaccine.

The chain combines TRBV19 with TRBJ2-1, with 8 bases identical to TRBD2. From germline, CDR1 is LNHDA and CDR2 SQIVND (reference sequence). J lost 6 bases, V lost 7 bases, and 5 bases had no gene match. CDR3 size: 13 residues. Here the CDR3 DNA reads TGTGCCAGTACTGGACTAGCTCTCAATGAGCAGTTCTTC. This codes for CASTGLALNEQFF.

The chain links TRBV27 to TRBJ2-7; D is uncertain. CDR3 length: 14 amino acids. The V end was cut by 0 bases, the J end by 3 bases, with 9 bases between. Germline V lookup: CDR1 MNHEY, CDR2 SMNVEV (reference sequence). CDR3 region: CASSLSGIGYEQYF. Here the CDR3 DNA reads TGTGCCAGCAGTTTATCGGGTATTGGCTACGAGCAGTACTTC.

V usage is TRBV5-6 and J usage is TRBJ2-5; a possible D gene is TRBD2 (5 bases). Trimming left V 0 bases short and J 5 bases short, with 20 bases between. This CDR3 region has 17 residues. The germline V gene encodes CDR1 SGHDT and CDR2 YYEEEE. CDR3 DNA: TGTGCCAGCAGCTTGGATCTAAGTCGGGGTATGAGGGAGACCCAGTACTTC. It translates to CASSLDLSRGMRETQYF.

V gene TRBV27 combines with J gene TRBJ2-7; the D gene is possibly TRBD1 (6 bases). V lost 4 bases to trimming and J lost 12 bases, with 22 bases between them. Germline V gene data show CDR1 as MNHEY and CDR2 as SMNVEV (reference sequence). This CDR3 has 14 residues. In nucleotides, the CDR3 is TGTGCCAGCAGTTCGACAGGAAGCAACTTAGAGTGGTACTTC. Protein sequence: CASSSTGSNLEWYF.

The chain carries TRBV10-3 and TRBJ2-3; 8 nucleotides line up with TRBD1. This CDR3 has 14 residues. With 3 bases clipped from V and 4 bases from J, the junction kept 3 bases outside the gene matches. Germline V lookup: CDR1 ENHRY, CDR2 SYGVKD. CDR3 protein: CAISDRGRADTQYF. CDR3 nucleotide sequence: TGTGCCATCAGTGACAGGGGGCGCGCAGATACGCAGTATTTT.